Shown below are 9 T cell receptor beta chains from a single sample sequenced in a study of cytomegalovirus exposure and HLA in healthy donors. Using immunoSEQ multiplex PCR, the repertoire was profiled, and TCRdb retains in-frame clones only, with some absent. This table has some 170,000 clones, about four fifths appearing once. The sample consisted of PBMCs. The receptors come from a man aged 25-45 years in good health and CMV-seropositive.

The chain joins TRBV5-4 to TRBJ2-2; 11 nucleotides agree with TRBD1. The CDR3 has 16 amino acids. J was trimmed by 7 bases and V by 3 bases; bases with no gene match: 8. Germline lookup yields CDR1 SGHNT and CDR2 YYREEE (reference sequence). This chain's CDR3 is CASSSKGQGEVGELFF. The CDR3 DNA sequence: TGTGCCAGCAGCTCTAAGGGACAGGGGGAGGTCGGGGAGCTGTTTTTT.

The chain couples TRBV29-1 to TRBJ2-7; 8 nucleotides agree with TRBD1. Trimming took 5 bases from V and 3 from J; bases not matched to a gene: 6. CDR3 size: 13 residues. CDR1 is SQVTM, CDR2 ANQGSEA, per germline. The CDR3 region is CSVLSGTGYEQYF. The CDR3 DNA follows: TGCAGCGTTCTTTCCGGGACAGGCTACGAGCAGTACTTC.

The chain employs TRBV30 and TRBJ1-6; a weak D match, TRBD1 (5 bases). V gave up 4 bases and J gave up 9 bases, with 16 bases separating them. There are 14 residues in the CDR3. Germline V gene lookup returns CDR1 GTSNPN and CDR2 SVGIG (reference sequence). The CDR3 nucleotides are TGTGCCTGGAACGAGGGCTTGGGGGGTTCACCCCTCCACTTT. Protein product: CAWNEGLGGSPLHF.

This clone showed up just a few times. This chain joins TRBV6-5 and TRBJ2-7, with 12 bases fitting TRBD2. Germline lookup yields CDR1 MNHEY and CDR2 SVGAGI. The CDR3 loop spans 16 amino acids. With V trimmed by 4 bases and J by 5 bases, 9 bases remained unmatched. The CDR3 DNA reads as TGTGCCAGCAGTTCCACTCTAGCGGGAGGGCCCCACGAGCAGTACTTC. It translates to CASSSTLAGGPHEQYF.

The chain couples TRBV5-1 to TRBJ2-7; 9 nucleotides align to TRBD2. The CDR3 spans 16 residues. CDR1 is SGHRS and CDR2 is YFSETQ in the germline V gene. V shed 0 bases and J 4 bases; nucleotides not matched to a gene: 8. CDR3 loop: CASSLAGSGSVYEQYF. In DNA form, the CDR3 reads TGCGCCAGCAGCTTGGCGGGTAGCGGGAGCGTTTACGAGCAGTACTTC.

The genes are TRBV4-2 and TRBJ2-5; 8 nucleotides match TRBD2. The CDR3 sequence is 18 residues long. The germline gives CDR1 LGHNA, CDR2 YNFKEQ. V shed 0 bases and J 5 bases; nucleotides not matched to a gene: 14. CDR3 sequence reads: CASSQDLKPLAGRETQYF. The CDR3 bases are TGTGCCAGCAGCCAAGATCTTAAGCCGCTAGCGGGCCGGGAGACCCAGTACTTC.

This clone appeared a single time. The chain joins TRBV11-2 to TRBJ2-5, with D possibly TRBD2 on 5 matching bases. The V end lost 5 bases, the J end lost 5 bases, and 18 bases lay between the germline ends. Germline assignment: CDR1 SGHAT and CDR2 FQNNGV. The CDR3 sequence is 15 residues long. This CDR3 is CASSPKKRTGETQYF. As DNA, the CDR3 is TGTGCCAGCAGCCCCAAGAAGCGGACTGGGGAGACCCAGTACTTC.

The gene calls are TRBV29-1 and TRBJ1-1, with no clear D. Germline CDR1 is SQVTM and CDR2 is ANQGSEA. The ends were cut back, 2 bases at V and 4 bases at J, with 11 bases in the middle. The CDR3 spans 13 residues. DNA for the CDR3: TGCAGCGTTGAAAGCCTAGGAGGCACTGAAGCTTTCTTT. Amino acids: CSVESLGGTEAFF.

The DNA for the CDR3 is TGTGCCAGCAGCCGCCTCCCCATAGCTGGCGGAAGCACAGATACGCAGTATTTT. This sequence encodes CASSRLPIAGGSTDTQYF. V and J are TRBV7-2 and TRBJ2-3; D uncertain. Per the germline V gene, CDR1 is SGHTA and CDR2 is FQGNSA. V lost 5 bases and J 0 bases, leaving 21 bases between the germline ends. The CDR3 contains 18 residues.